Sequencing of this T cell receptor (beta chain) was carried out in a study of naive and memory T cell subsets. Study findings and constraints: No ground truth validated the naive and memory repertoire findings. RNA-based TCR counts may shift with T cell activation and differentiation. In CD4 and CD8 cells, diversity dropped from naive through EMRA.

An equimolar mix of two oligonucleotides served as the beta constant-region primer for TRBC1 and TRBC2. Nested alpha and beta constant-region primers with the SP2 primer drove four PCR rounds on ligated cDNA. TCRdb itself ran the UMI-ligation and nested PCR reads through MiXCR, one entry per CDR3 protein. The data contain about 120,000 distinct CDR3 sequences, 30% to 45% of them singletons. This CDR3 has 14 residues. Per germline, CDR1 DFQATT and CDR2 SNEGSKA (reference sequence). J lost 0 bases, V lost 5 bases, and 7 bases had no gene match. About this clonotype: The antigen remains undetermined.

The clonotype comes from a human donor in good health. The sequenced material came from central memory CD4+ T cells from blood. V is TRBV20-1 and J is TRBJ2-7, with 7 bases identical to TRBD1. CDR3 sequence reads: CSAPKTGRSYEQYF. The CDR3 coding sequence is TGCAGTGCTCCAAAGACAGGGCGCTCCTACGAGCAGTACTTC.